Each of the 23 T cell receptor beta chains below was sequenced from the same sample in a study of T cell repertoires in cytomegalovirus infection. TCRdb itself ran the reads through MiXCR, one entry per CDR3 protein. This sample has approximately 550,000 distinct CDR3 sequences, with more than 15% found just once. Sequencing used CD8+ T cells from PBMCs. The source of these receptors is a human donor in good health (CMV status not recorded). Some clones in this sample may be carry-over from other donors' samples.

The table lists this clonotype with many counts. The chain combines TRBV11-2 with TRBJ2-3, with 8 nucleotides matching TRBD1. The CDR3 is made up of 18 amino acids. Trimming removed 0 bases from V and 3 bases from J; junction bases left unmatched: 11. Per germline, CDR1 SGHAT and CDR2 FQNNGV. The CDR3 region is CASSLDLWAGGSTDTQYF. The CDR3 coding sequence is TGTGCCAGCAGCTTAGATCTTTGGGCAGGGGGCTCAACAGATACGCAGTATTTT. The full variable domain, in which reference TRBV11-2 and TRBJ2-3 provide the parts outside the CDR3, is EAGVAQSPRYKIIEKRQSVAFWCNPISGHATLYWYQQILGQGPKLLIQFQNNGVVDDSQLPKDRFSAERLKGVDSTLKIQPAKLEDSAVYLCASSLDLWAGGSTDTQYFGPGTRLTVL.

This clonotype was seen more than once but under ten times. The genes are TRBV20-1 and TRBJ2-7; perhaps TRBD1 as D (6 bases). Trimming cost V 4 bases and J 4 bases, with 17 bases left between them. CDR3 length: 14 amino acids. CDR1 and CDR2 (germline): DFQATT, SNEGSKA (reference sequence). The CDR3 region is CSANDQGQLYEQYF. CDR3 DNA: TGCAGTGCTAATGACCAGGGGCAATTATACGAGCAGTACTTC.

This clonotype was seen only a few times. The genes are TRBV11-2 and TRBJ2-3; 7 bases match TRBD1. Unmatched junction bases numbered 14, after V lost 6 bases and J lost 2 bases. The length of the CDR3 is 17 residues. The V gene's germline CDR1 is SGHAT and CDR2 FQNNGV. CDR3 protein: CASRPSGGHQFTDTQYF. CDR3 sequence (DNA): TGTGCCAGCAGGCCCTCAGGGGGACATCAATTCACAGATACGCAGTATTTT.

This clonotype appeared a few times. The chain combines TRBV25-1 with TRBJ2-3, with TRBD2 identical over 12 bases. This CDR3 has 18 residues. The trim removed 1 base at V and 3 bases at J, leaving 8 bases unmatched. Germline CDR1 and CDR2: MGHDK and SYGVNS. The CDR3 loop is CASSESPFGLAGTDTQYF. CDR3 nucleotides: TGTGCCAGCAGTGAATCCCCATTCGGACTAGCGGGAACAGATACGCAGTATTTT.

Ten or more counts support this clonotype. The rearrangement uses TRBV6-5 and TRBJ1-1; unclear D gene. The germline V gene encodes CDR1 MNHEY and CDR2 SVGAGI. Deletions cut 3 bases from V and 7 bases from J, with 12 bases between. CDR3 size: 13 residues. The CDR3 DNA reads as TGTGCCAGCAGTTATTCGGGCGGCCTTGAAGCTTTCTTT. It is translated as CASSYSGGLEAFF.

The table lists this clonotype with many counts. This chain links TRBV7-9 with TRBJ2-7; D is uncertain. With 5 bases removed from V and 2 bases from J, the gap between germline ends came to 13 bases. The CDR3 is 14 residues long. Germline V gives CDR1 SEHNR, CDR2 FQNEAQ (reference sequence). The CDR3 nucleotides are TGTGCCAGCAGCCGTGGGTGGCTACCCTACGAGCAGTACTTC. It translates to CASSRGWLPYEQYF.

This clonotype was recorded once. This rearrangement joins TRBV15 to TRBJ2-1; D is possibly TRBD2 (6 bases). The V and J ends lost 0 bases and 7 bases respectively, with 10 bases between them. This CDR3 has 14 amino acids. Per germline, CDR1 LNHNV and CDR2 YYDKDF (reference sequence). CDR3 protein: CATSRDRRENEQFF. CDR3 coding DNA: TGTGCCACCAGCAGAGATCGGAGGGAAAATGAGCAGTTCTTC.

This clonotype was found many times. The chain is built from TRBV6-5 and TRBJ1-1, with D perhaps TRBD1 (6 bases). This CDR3 contains 15 residues. V was pared by 5 bases and J by 1 base, with 14 bases between. CDR1 MNHEY and CDR2 SVGAGI come from the germline V gene. The CDR3 here is CASSSATGWNTEAFF. The CDR3 DNA follows: TGTGCCAGCAGTAGCGCGACAGGTTGGAACACTGAAGCTTTCTTT.

The chain links TRBV13 to TRBJ2-1, with D perhaps matching TRBD2 (5 bases). V lost 8 bases, J lost 0 bases, and 8 bases lay in between. CDR1 is PRHDT and CDR2 is FYEKMQ in the germline V gene (reference sequence). The CDR3 runs to 13 residues. The CDR3 DNA reads as TGTGCCAGCGGACTCCTCTCCTACAATGAGCAGTTCTTC. It yields the protein CASGLLSYNEQFF.

This clonotype has a count of ten or more. The V gene is TRBV12-5, the J gene TRBJ1-5; D not resolved. Germline V gene lookup returns CDR1 LGHNT and CDR2 FRNRAP. This CDR3 spans 13 amino acids. The V gene lost 2 bases and the J gene lost 8 bases, with 10 bases spanning the gap. The CDR3 here is CASGLMVREPQHF. DNA of the CDR3: TGTGCTAGTGGTTTGATGGTTAGGGAGCCCCAGCATTTT.

This clonotype was detected many times. The chain couples TRBV10-3 to TRBJ2-7, with a possible D match to TRBD1 (6 bases). Trimming shortened V by 0 bases and J by 2 bases, and 11 bases separated the two germline ends. Germline V lookup: CDR1 ENHRY, CDR2 SYGVKD. CDR3 length: 15 amino acids. This CDR3 is CAISESSGAAYEQYF. The CDR3 DNA reads as TGTGCCATCAGTGAGTCATCAGGGGCCGCCTACGAGCAGTACTTC.

This clonotype has a single count. The J gene is TRBJ2-7, the V gene TRBV20-1; D is ambiguous. V was pared by 3 bases and J by 4 bases, with 4 bases between. Germline CDR1 is DFQATT and CDR2 is SNEGSKA (reference sequence). The CDR3 is made up of 10 amino acids. The CDR3 DNA reads TGCAGTGCTAGCGGGTACGAGCAGTACTTC. Encoded protein: CSASGYEQYF.

The chain couples TRBV7-2 to TRBJ1-3, with D unclear. CDR1 and CDR2 (germline): SGHTA, FQGNSA. The CDR3 contains 14 residues. V was trimmed by 5 bases and J by 1 base, leaving 9 bases between them. CDR3 sequence: CASSPGDSGNTIYF. The CDR3 DNA follows: TGTGCCAGCAGCCCCGGGGATTCTGGAAACACCATATATTTT.

This clonotype turned up a few times. The chain recombines TRBV20-1 with TRBJ1-3; 7 bases line up with TRBD1. The germline gives CDR1 DFQATT, CDR2 SNEGSKA (reference sequence). The CDR3 contains 19 residues. The V gene end was trimmed by 5 bases and the J gene end by 0 bases; junction bases not matched to a gene: 19. CDR3 protein: CSAYLIEGAISASGNTIYF. For the CDR3, the DNA is TGCAGTGCTTACCTCATCGAGGGGGCAATAAGCGCCTCTGGAAACACCATATATTTT.

The table lists this clonotype with a few counts. The chain recombines TRBV11-2 with TRBJ2-3; D is possibly TRBD1 or TRBD2 (5 bases each). CDR3 size: 14 residues. The germline gives CDR1 SGHAT, CDR2 FQNNGV. Between the trimmed V and J ends, which lost 5 bases and 2 bases, there was a span of 11 bases. The CDR3 spells CASSPEGPTDTQYF. The CDR3 bases are TGTGCCAGCAGCCCAGAGGGACCCACAGATACGCAGTATTTT.

On this clonotype itself: A much larger clone is a single base away; this may be a read error. V and J are TRBV6-1 and TRBJ2-2; 9 nucleotides match TRBD2. Germline assignment: CDR1 MNHNS and CDR2 SASEGT. The CDR3 spans 14 residues. CDR3: CASSSGRNTGELYF. CDR3 sequence (DNA): TGTGCCAGCAGTAGCGGGAGGAACACCGGGGAGCTGTATTTT.

This clonotype appeared a few times. This chain connects TRBV7-3 to TRBJ2-2; tentative D call: TRBD2 (6 bases). CDR3 length: 12 amino acids. CDR1 and CDR2 from the germline V gene are SGHTA and FQGTGA. V was pared by 6 bases and J by 6 bases, with 8 bases between. This CDR3 is CASREGPGELFF. As DNA, the CDR3 is TGTGCCAGCAGGGAGGGTCCCGGGGAGCTGTTTTTT.

The chain has TRBV20-1 and TRBJ2-7, with 12 positions matching TRBD2. Germline-derived CDR1 and CDR2 are DFQATT and SNEGSKA (reference sequence). The CDR3 is 14 amino acids. Trimming removed 6 bases from V and 2 bases from J; junction bases left unmatched: 5. DNA for the CDR3: TGCAGTGCAGGACTAGCGGGGTTACCCTACGAGCAGTACTTC. Translation gives CSAGLAGLPYEQYF.

This clonotype was observed many times. This rearrangement joins TRBV27 to TRBJ1-2; 7 bases align to TRBD1. The germline CDR1 and CDR2 sequences are MNHEY and SMNVEV (reference sequence). Trimming took 6 bases from V and 4 from J; bases not matched to a gene: 5. The CDR3 is 13 amino acids. CDR3 sequence: CASRGGLGYGYTF. CDR3 coding DNA: TGTGCCAGCAGAGGGGGCTTGGGCTATGGCTACACCTTC.

This clonotype was seen ten or more times. The chain is built from TRBV10-2 and TRBJ2-3; no definite D call. The length of the CDR3 is 11 residues. Germline V gene sequence: CDR1 WSHSY, CDR2 SAAADI. The V end was cut by 8 bases, the J end by 4 bases, with 7 bases between. CDR3 amino acids: CASLLSDTQYF. CDR3 DNA sequence: TGCGCCAGCCTCCTTTCAGATACGCAGTATTTT.

This clonotype came up a few times. This chain connects TRBV4-1 to TRBJ2-1; no firm D call. Trimming left V 0 bases short and J 3 bases short, with 6 bases between. Germline V gives CDR1 MGHRA, CDR2 YSYEKL. CDR3 length: 14 residues. For the CDR3, the DNA is TGCGCCAGCAGCCAAGATGGGGACTACAATGAGCAGTTCTTC. It encodes CASSQDGDYNEQFF.

This clonotype was counted at least ten times. The rearrangement joins TRBV12-5 to TRBJ1-5, with a possible D match to TRBD1 (5 bases). CDR3 size: 16 residues. The ends were cut back, 1 base at V and 1 base at J, with 11 bases in the middle. Per germline, CDR1 LGHNT and CDR2 FRNRAP. DNA of the CDR3: TGTGCTAGTGGTTTGGAAGGGGTTAGGAGCAATCAGCCCCAGCATTTT. It yields the protein CASGLEGVRSNQPQHF. Looking up the rest from reference TRBV12-5 and TRBJ1-5 gives the full variable domain: DARVTQTPRHKVTEMGQEVTMRCQPILGHNTVFWYRQTMMQGLELLAYFRNRAPLDDSGMPKDRFSAEMPDATLATLKIQPSEPRDSAVYFCASGLEGVRSNQPQHFGDGTRLSIL.

This clonotype was picked up many times. The chain couples TRBV7-9 to TRBJ1-1, with D perhaps TRBD1 (5 bases). Trimming left V 0 bases short and J 6 bases short, with 14 bases between. The CDR3 extends over 15 amino acids. Per the germline V gene, CDR1 is SEHNR and CDR2 is FQNEAQ (reference sequence). The CDR3 DNA reads as TGTGCCAGCAGCTTAGCGGGTATACAGGAGTCTGAAGCTTTCTTT. The encoded protein is CASSLAGIQESEAFF.